The 11 T cell receptor beta chains reported below all come from one sample, sequenced in a study of cytomegalovirus exposure and HLA in healthy donors. 60 Vbeta and 13 Jbeta primers were used in PCR. Profiled with immunoSEQ multiplex PCR; TCRdb holds only in-frame clones, not every one. The top ten clones hold 2% to 2.5% of a sample with around 150,000 clones, around 77% of them seen once. The sample was PBMCs. All receptors derive from a man aged 25-45 years in good health and CMV-seronegative.

CDR3 loop: CASNPRQGPDYGYTF. In DNA, the CDR3 is TGTGCCAGCAACCCTCGACAGGGTCCGGACTATGGCTACACCTTC. The chain carries TRBV6-1 and TRBJ1-2; TRBD1 matches at 7 bases. J was trimmed by 3 bases and V by 7 bases; bases with no gene match: 11. CDR1 is MNHNS and CDR2 is SASEGT in the germline V gene. This CDR3 has 15 amino acids.

The rearrangement links TRBV11-1 to TRBJ2-1, with 7 bases matching TRBD2. The germline gives CDR1 SGHAT, CDR2 FQDESV (reference sequence). The V and J ends lost 7 bases and 8 bases, in that order; junction bases with no gene match: 11. The CDR3 extends over 14 amino acids. The CDR3 DNA reads TGTGCCAGCATGGGGTCCGGGGGGTTACATGAGCAGTTCTTC. It encodes CASMGSGGLHEQFF.

This clone was recorded a few times. V is TRBV6-5 and J is TRBJ1-1; 7 bases are shared with TRBD1. V dropped 7 bases and J dropped 3; count of bases not matched to a gene: 11. Germline CDR1 and CDR2: MNHEY and SVGAGI. This CDR3 comprises 15 residues. The CDR3: CASIKTQGIYTEAFF. The CDR3 nucleotides are TGTGCCAGCATCAAAACACAGGGGATTTACACTGAAGCTTTCTTT.

CDR3 DNA sequence: TGTGCCAGCTCACCCCCGGGACAGAACCAAGAGACCCAGTACTTC. Its translation is CASSPPGQNQETQYF. The chain uses TRBV18 and TRBJ2-5; 7 bases line up with TRBD1. The V gene end was trimmed by 3 bases and the J gene end by 0 bases; junction bases not matched to a gene: 4. Germline V gene data show CDR1 as KGHSH and CDR2 as LQKENI. CDR3 length: 15 residues.

The chain links TRBV25-1 to TRBJ2-1; the D gene is possibly TRBD1 (6 bases). Between the trimmed V and J ends, which lost 3 bases and 1 base, there was a span of 13 bases. The CDR3 length is 16 residues. Germline assignment: CDR1 MGHDK and CDR2 SYGVNS. This CDR3 reads CASSDWTVGSYNEQFF. Written as DNA, the CDR3 is TGTGCCAGCAGTGATTGGACAGTGGGGTCCTACAATGAGCAGTTCTTC.

V gene TRBV29-1 combines with J gene TRBJ2-3; 8 positions agree with TRBD2. J was trimmed by 0 bases and V by 4 bases; bases with no gene match: 3. CDR3 size: 14 residues. Germline loops: CDR1 SQVTM, CDR2 ANQGSEA. The CDR3: CSVVLAVSTDTQYF. The CDR3 DNA reads TGCAGCGTTGTACTAGCGGTTAGCACAGATACGCAGTATTTT.

The rearrangement joins TRBV6-5 to TRBJ2-1, with TRBD2 matching over 12 bases. The CDR3 consists of 14 residues. Losses at the gene ends were 7 bases for V and 12 bases for J; bases not matched to a gene: 10. Germline V CDR1 and CDR2: MNHEY, SVGAGI. CDR3 protein: CASKETSGRTRQFF. The CDR3 DNA reads as TGTGCCAGCAAGGAGACTAGCGGGAGAACGAGGCAGTTCTTC.

This clone was detected once. The V and J genes are TRBV4-2 and TRBJ2-3; weak D call: TRBD1 (5 bases). Trimming stripped 0 bases from V and 1 base from J, with 14 bases between. CDR1 and CDR2 from the germline V gene are LGHNA and YNFKEQ. The length of the CDR3 is 17 residues. In DNA, the CDR3 is TGTGCCAGCAGCCAAGATGCTTTAGAAGGGGGCACAGATACGCAGTATTTT. It is translated as CASSQDALEGGTDTQYF.

This clone came up a few times. The chain combines TRBV5-1 with TRBJ2-2, with a weak D call TRBD1 (5 bases). Germline CDR1 is SGHRS and CDR2 is YFSETQ. The length of the CDR3 is 13 residues. Trimming pared 7 bases from V and 1 base from J, leaving 8 bases between. Written as DNA, the CDR3 is TGCGCCAGCGGAACAGGGAACACCGGGGAGCTGTTTTTT. Translating it yields CASGTGNTGELFF.

This chain joins TRBV7-8 and TRBJ2-7; 9 nucleotides align to TRBD2. V shed 3 bases, J shed 1 base, and the junction held 4 bases outside the gene matches. Germline V gene lookup returns CDR1 SGHVS and CDR2 FQNEAQ. CDR3 length equals 15 residues. As DNA, the CDR3 is TGTGCCAGCAGCTTGCCGGGACTAGCTTCCTACGAGCAGTACTTC. Residues: CASSLPGLASYEQYF.

The chain recombines TRBV6-5 with TRBJ2-1; 10 bases map to TRBD1. V lost 0 bases to trimming and J lost 8 bases; unmatched junction nucleotides: 1. This CDR3 region has 14 residues. Germline V gene data show CDR1 as MNHEY and CDR2 as SVGAGI. The CDR3 loop is CASSYSGTGDEQFF. DNA of the CDR3: TGTGCCAGCAGTTACTCAGGGACAGGGGATGAGCAGTTCTTC.